This T cell receptor (beta chain) was recovered during a study of T-cell reconstitution after alpha-beta-depleted transplantation in children. Study-wide results and limits: Newly made T cells mostly supplied T-cell counts and diversity one year after transplant.

Preparing the TCRbeta library involved the use of unique molecular identifiers. TCRdb called the PCR reads again in MiXCR, with one record for every CDR3 protein. Of fewer than 550,000 distinct CDR3 sequences in the sample, 11% were seen once. Turning to this clonotype: Its antigen remains unknown.

Between the trimmed V and J ends, which lost 2 bases and 7 bases, there was a span of 15 bases. Germline lookup yields CDR1 SGDLS and CDR2 YYNGEE. The CDR3 length is 14 residues. V gene TRBV9 combines with J gene TRBJ1-1; D is perhaps TRBD1 (5 bases). Specimen: PBMCs, mostly from graft donor cells, collected 180 days after TCRalphabeta/CD19-depleted stem cell transplant. This clonotype was sampled from a female patient between 2 and 15 years old who had a stem cell transplant for aplastic anemia, so the T cells may come from the graft donor. CDR3: CASSVLNLGGEAFF. CDR3 bases: TGTGCCAGCAGCGTTCTTAACCTGGGGGGTGAAGCTTTCTTT.